A selection of T cell receptor beta chains follows, all from one sample in a study of regulatory T cells in long-lasting Graves disease. TCRdb reprocessed the multiplex PCR reads via MiXCR and lists one record per CDR3 protein. This table holds approximately 300,000 distinct CDR3 sequences, about 18% found once. Material: peripheral blood mononuclear cells (PBMCs), obtained at new diagnosis, from a patient treated with antithyroid drugs. The origin of the receptors is a female donor with Graves disease. Both conserved end residues are part of each CDR3. A D gene is named only where the DNA matches it firmly. The size of a clone is reported for some rows only, either as once, few or many, or as a class for expanded clones.

J gene,D gene,clone size,V gene,CDR3 length,CDR3 DNA,CDR3 protein
TRBJ1-1,TRBD1,many,TRBV19,13,TGTGCCAGTATCGGACAGGCATCGGCTGAAGCTTTCTTT,CASIGQASAEAFF
TRBJ2-5,NA,NA,TRBV6-1,11,TGTGCCAGCCAGTTTGTGGGGACCCAGTACTTC,CASQFVGTQYF
TRBJ2-7,NA,NA,TRBV12-5,13,TGTGCTAGTGTAGCAGGGACCTCGGGCGAGCAGTACTTC,CASVAGTSGEQYF
TRBJ2-7,NA,NA,TRBV20-1,14,TGCAGTGCTACGGCGTGGGGGGAGAGCTACGAGCAGTACTTC,CSATAWGESYEQYF
TRBJ2-2,TRBD2,NA,TRBV20-1,14,TGCAGTGCAGGACTAGCGGGAAATACCGGGGAGCTGTTTTTT,CSAGLAGNTGELFF
TRBJ1-2,NA,few,TRBV6-1,13,TGTGCCAGCCAACACTTAACAGGCTATGGCTACACCTTC,CASQHLTGYGYTF
TRBJ1-2,NA,many,TRBV5-1,15,TGCGCCAGCAAACGGGACGCTCCATCGCCCTTCGGCTACACCTTC,CASKRDAPSPFGYTF
TRBJ1-6,NA,NA,TRBV19,15,TGTGCCAGTAGTATAGGTGATCGCTACCATTCACCCCTCCACTTT,CASSIGDRYHSPLHF
TRBJ2-3,NA,many,TRBV30,13,TGTGCCTGGGGAAGGGGTAGCACAGATACGCAGTATTTT,CAWGRGSTDTQYF
TRBJ1-5,NA,many,TRBV27,15,TGTGCCAGCAGCGAAACAGGGTTCGGCAATCAGCCCCAGCATTTT,CASSETGFGNQPQHF
TRBJ2-1,TRBD2,many,TRBV3-1,17,TGTGCCAGCAGCGCAACCGGGACTAGCCCGAAGAACAATGAGCAGTTCTTC,CASSATGTSPKNNEQFF
TRBJ2-7,NA,many,TRBV12-3/TRBV12-4,15,TGTGCCAGCAGGTTACATGGGCGGGGTCCCTACGAGCAGTACTTC,CASRLHGRGPYEQYF
TRBJ2-1,TRBD1,many,TRBV19,15,TGTGCCAGTAGTACCGCGGGACAGGGTGTCCATGAGCAGTTCTTC,CASSTAGQGVHEQFF
TRBJ2-7,TRBD2,many,TRBV2,14,TGTGCCATCACTAGCGGGAGGAATATTGACGAGCAGTACTTC,CAITSGRNIDEQYF
TRBJ2-3,NA,many,TRBV12-3/TRBV12-4,14,TGTGCCAGCAGCGTGACTAGTCCCACAGATACGCAGTATTTT,CASSVTSPTDTQYF
TRBJ2-5,NA,NA,TRBV4-1,13,TGCGCCAGCAGCCAACGGGAGACAGAGACCCAGTACTTC,CASSQRETETQYF
TRBJ1-1,NA,many,TRBV10-1,13,TGCGCCAGCAGTGAGGCGCATCGCGCTGAAGCTTTCTTT,CASSEAHRAEAFF
TRBJ2-3,TRBD1,many,TRBV10-3,14,TGTGCCATCAGGACCGGACAGGCCACAGATACGCAGTATTTT,CAIRTGQATDTQYF
TRBJ1-5,NA,many,TRBV28,14,TGTGCCAGCAGTGTGGGGGGAGGCAATCAGCCCCAGCATTTT,CASSVGGGNQPQHF
TRBJ2-3,NA,many,TRBV7-8,11,TGTGCCAGCGGGGCCACAGATACGCAGTATTTT,CASGATDTQYF
TRBJ1-1,TRBD1,NA,TRBV29-1,13,TGCAGCGTCAAGACAGGGCTAGACACTGAAGCTTTCTTT,CSVKTGLDTEAFF
TRBJ1-1,NA,many,TRBV11-2,15,TGTGCCAGCAGCTCCTCCTCGGGCCAGAACACTGAAGCTTTCTTT,CASSSSSGQNTEAFF